This TCR beta chain was recorded in a study of control samples from healthy donors and cancer patients. Sequenced by immunoSEQ multiplex PCR; TCRdb stores in-frame clones only, minus some. The sample comprises fewer than 200,000 clones, about 90% of which are singletons, and roughly 5% rests with the top ten. The CDR3 has 13 amino acids. The germline V gene has CDR1 GTSNPN and CDR2 SVGIG (reference sequence). With 0 bases removed from V and 3 bases from J, the gap between germline ends came to 9 bases. Input material: blood. The J gene is TRBJ2-7, the V gene TRBV30; no definite D call. The sequence was obtained from a woman in her 30s in good health. The CDR3 DNA reads TGTGCCTGGAGTGTCGGGCCAGGCTACGAGCAGTACGTC. This translates into CAWSVGPGYEQYV.